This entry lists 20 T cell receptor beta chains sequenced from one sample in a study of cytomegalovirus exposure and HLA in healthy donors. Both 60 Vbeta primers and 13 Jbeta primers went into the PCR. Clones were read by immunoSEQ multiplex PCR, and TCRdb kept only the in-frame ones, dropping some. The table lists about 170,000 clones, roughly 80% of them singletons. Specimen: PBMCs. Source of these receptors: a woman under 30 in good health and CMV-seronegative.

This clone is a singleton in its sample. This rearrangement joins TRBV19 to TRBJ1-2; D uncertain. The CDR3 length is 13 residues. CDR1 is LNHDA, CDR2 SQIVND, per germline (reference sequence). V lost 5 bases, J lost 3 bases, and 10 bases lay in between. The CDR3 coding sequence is TGTGCCAGTAGTCTGGGCAGCCACTATGGCTACACCTTC. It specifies CASSLGSHYGYTF.

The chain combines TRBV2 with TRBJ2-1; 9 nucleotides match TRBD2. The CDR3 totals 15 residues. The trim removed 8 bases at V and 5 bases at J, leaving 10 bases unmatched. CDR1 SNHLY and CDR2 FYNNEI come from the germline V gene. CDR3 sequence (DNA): TGTGCCAGCCCAGCGGGAGGACGGGTGGACAATGAGCAGTTCTTC. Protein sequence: CASPAGGRVDNEQFF.

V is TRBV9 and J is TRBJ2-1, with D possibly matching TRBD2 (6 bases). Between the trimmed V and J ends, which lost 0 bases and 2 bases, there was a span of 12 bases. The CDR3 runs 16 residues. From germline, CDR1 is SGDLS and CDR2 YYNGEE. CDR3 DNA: TGTGCCAGCAGCGTAGCTAGCGCCGTGGCCTACAATGAGCAGTTCTTC. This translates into CASSVASAVAYNEQFF.

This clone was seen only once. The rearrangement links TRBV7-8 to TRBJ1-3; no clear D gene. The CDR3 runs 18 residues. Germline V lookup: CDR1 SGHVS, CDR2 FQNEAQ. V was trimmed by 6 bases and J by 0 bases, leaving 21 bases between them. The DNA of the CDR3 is TGTGCCAGCAGGTCAAGCGGTAGGAGTGAAATCTCTGGAAACACCATATATTTT. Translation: CASRSSGRSEISGNTIYF.

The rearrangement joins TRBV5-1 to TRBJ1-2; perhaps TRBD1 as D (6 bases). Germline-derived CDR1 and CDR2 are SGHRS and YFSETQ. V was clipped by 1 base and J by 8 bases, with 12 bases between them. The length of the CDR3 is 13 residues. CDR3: CASSLSGAEGYTF. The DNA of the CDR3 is TGCGCCAGCAGCTTGTCAGGGGCCGAAGGCTACACCTTC.

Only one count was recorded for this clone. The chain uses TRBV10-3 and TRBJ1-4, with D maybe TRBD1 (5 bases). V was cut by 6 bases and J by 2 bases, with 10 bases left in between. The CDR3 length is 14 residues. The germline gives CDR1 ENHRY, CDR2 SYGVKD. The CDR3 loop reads CAISAGSTNEKLFF. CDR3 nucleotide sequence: TGTGCCATCAGCGCAGGGTCGACTAATGAAAAACTGTTTTTT.

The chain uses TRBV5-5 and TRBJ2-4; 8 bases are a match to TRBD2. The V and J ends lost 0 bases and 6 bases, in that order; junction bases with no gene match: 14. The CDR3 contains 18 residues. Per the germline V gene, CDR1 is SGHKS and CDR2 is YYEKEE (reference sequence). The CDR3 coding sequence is TGTGCCAGCAGCTTGGAACCGGGAGGGCCCTCGGGAGGAAACATTCAGTACTTC. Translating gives CASSLEPGGPSGGNIQYF. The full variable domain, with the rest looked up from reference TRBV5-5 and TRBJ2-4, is DAGVTQSPTHLIKTRGQQVTLRCSPISGHKSVSWYQQVLGQGPQFIFQYYEKEERGRGNFPDRFSARQFPNYSSELNVNALLLGDSALYLCASSLEPGGPSGGNIQYFGAGTRLSVL.

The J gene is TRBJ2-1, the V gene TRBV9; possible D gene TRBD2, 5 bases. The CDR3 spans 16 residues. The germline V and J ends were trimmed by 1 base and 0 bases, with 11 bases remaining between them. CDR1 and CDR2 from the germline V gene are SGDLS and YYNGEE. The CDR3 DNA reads TGTGCCAGCAGCGTAAATGCGGGCTCCTCCTACAATGAGCAGTTCTTC. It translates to CASSVNAGSSYNEQFF.

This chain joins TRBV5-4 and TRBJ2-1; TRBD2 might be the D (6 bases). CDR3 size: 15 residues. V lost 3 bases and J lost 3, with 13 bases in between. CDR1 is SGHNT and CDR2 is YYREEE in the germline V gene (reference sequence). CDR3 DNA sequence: TGTGCCAGCAGCTACGGCCTAGCGAGCTACAATGAGCAGTTCTTC. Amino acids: CASSYGLASYNEQFF.

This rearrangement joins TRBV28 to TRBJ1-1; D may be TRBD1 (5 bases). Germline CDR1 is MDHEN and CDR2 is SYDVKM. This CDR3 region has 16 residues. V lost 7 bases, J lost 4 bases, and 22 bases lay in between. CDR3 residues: CASTYLLGVLSTEAFF. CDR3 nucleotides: TGTGCCAGCACCTACTTATTAGGGGTTTTGAGCACTGAAGCTTTCTTT. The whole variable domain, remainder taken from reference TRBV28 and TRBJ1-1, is DVKVTQSSRYLVKRTGEKVFLECVQDMDHENMFWYRQDPGLGLRLIYFSYDVKMKEKGDIPEGYSVSREKKERFSLILESASTNQTSMYLCASTYLLGVLSTEAFFGQGTRLTVV.

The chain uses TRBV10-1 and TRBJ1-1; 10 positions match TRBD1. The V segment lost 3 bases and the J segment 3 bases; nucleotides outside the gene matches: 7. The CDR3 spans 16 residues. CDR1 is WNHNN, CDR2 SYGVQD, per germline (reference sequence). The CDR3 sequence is CASSDTDRGRDTEAFF. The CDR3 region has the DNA TGCGCCAGCAGTGACACAGACAGGGGGCGAGACACTGAAGCTTTCTTT.

CDR3 nucleotides: TGTGCCAGCAGTGGGCGCTGGGGGGTCGGTCAGCCCCAGCATTTT. It yields the protein CASSGRWGVGQPQHF. The rearrangement uses TRBV6-1 and TRBJ1-5; the D gene is possibly TRBD1 (5 bases). The CDR3 totals 15 residues. The V end was cut by 4 bases, the J end by 6 bases, with 16 bases between. Germline values: CDR1 MNHNS, CDR2 SASEGT.

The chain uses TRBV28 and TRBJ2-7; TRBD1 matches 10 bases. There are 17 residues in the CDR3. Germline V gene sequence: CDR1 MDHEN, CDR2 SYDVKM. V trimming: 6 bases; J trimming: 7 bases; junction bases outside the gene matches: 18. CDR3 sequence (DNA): TGTGCCAGCAGCACCGGGGCCGCCGACAGGGGGCTCAAGGAGCAGTACTTC. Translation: CASSTGAADRGLKEQYF.

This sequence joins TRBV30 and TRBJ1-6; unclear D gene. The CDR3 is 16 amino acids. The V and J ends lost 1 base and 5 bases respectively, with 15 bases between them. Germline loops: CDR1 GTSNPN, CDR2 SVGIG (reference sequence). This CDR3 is CAWSGWASPNNSPLHF. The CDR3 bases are TGTGCCTGGAGTGGCTGGGCAAGCCCAAATAATTCACCCCTCCACTTT. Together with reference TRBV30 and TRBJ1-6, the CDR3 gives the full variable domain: SQTIHQWPATLVQPVGSPLSLECTVEGTSNPNLYWYRQAAGRGLQLLFYSVGIGQISSEVPQNLSASRPQDRQFILSSKKLLLSDSGFYLCAWSGWASPNNSPLHFGNGTRLTVT.

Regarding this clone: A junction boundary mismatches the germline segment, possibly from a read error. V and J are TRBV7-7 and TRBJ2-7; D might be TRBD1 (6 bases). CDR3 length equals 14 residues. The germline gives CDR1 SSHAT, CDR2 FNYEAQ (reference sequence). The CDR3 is CASSLEQGSYEQYF. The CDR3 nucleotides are TGTGCTAGCAGCTTAGAACAGGGATCCTACGAGCAGTACTTC. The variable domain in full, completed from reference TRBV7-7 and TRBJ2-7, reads GAGVSQSPRYKVTKRGQDVTLRCDPISSHATLYWYQQALGQGPEFLTYFNYEAQPDKSGLPSDRFSAERPEGSISTLTIQRTEQRDSAMYRCASSLEQGSYEQYFGPGTRLTVT.

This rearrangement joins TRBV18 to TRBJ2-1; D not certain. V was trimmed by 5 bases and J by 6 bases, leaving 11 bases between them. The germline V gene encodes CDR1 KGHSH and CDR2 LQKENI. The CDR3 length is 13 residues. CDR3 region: CASSDRVPNEQFF. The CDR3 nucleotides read TGTGCCAGCTCAGACCGGGTGCCCAATGAGCAGTTCTTC.

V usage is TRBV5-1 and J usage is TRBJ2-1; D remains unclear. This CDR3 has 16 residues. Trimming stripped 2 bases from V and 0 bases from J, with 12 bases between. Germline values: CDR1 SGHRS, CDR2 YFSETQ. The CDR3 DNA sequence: TGCGCCAGCAGCTTTGGCTCATTAAGCTCCTACAATGAGCAGTTCTTC. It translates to CASSFGSLSSYNEQFF.

CDR3 sequence: CASSLYGDTEAFF. CDR3 bases: TGTGCCAGCAGCTTATATGGAGACACTGAAGCTTTCTTT. This rearrangement joins TRBV7-2 to TRBJ1-1; D ambiguous. Germline assignment: CDR1 SGHTA and CDR2 FQGNSA. The CDR3 has 13 residues. V lost 2 bases and J 3 bases, leaving 7 bases between the germline ends.

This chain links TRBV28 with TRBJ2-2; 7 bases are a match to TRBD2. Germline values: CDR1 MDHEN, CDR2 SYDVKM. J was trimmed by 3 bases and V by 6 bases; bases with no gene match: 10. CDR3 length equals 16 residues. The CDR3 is CASSPWGGSDTGELFF. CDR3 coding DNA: TGTGCCAGCAGCCCCTGGGGGGGATCGGACACCGGGGAGCTGTTTTTT.

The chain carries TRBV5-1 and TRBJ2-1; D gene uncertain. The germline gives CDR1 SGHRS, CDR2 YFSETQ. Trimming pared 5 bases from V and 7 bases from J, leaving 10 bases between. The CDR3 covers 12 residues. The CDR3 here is CASRYQANEQFF. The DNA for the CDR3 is TGCGCCAGCAGATACCAGGCGAATGAGCAGTTCTTC.